The text below deals with one T cell receptor beta chain. Its antigen is currently unknown. Repertoires were generated with immunoSEQ multiplex PCR, while TCRdb's copy carries only in-frame clones and drops some. The table has approximately 1,500,000 clones, nearly 99% seen once; the top ten hold about 0.4%. These data are taken from a study of shared clonotypes between healthy human individuals. Study background: The donor group consisted of a couple of women and three men, aged 18 to 49.

Study results and limitations: Sampling involved blood alone; tissue repertoires likely differ. Clonotypes shared by all four donors outscored non-shared clonotypes in generation probability.

The source is a young man in good health. Sequenced: naive CD4+ T cells sorted from blood. As to subset: CD45RA+ positively selected.

CDR3 in DNA: TGTGCCAGCAGCGTAGAAGGACTAGCGGGAGCCCGTCCTGACGAGCAGTACTTC. It translates to CASSVEGLAGARPDEQYF. The V call is TRBV9, the J call TRBJ2-7; TRBD2 aligns across 13 bases. Trimming cost V 0 bases and J 5 bases; bases outside gene matches: 11. The CDR3 consists of 18 residues. The germline CDR1 and CDR2 sequences are SGDLS and YYNGEE. The full variable domain, rest sourced from reference TRBV9 and TRBJ2-7, is DSGVTQTPKHLITATGQRVTLRCSPRSGDLSVYWYQQSLDQGLQFLIQYYNGEERAKGNILERFSAQQFPDLHSELNLSSLELGDSALYFCASSVEGLAGARPDEQYFGPGTRLTVT.